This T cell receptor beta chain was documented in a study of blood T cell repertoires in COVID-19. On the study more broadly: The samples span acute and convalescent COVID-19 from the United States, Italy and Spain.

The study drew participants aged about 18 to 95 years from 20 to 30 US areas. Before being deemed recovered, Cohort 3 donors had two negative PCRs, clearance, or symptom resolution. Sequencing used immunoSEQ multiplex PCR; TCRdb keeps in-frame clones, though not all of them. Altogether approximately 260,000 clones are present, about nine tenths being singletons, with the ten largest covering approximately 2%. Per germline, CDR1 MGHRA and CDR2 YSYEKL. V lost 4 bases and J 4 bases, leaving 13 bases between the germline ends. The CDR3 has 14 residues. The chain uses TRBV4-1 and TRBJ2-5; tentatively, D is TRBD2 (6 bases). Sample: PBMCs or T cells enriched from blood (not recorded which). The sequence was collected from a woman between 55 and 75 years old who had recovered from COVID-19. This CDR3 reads CASSLLDGGETQYF. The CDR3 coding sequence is TGCGCCAGCAGCCTCCTAGACGGGGGAGAGACCCAGTACTTC.